The next 21 T cell receptor beta chains were all read from a single sample in a study of OX40 agonist ivuxolimab in advanced cancers. Repertoires were generated with immunoSEQ multiplex PCR, while TCRdb's copy carries only in-frame clones and drops some. Of some 76,000 clones in the sample, about nine tenths are singletons; the top ten hold just over 0.75%. The sequencing here drew on CD4+ or CD8+ T cells sorted from blood, taken in a trial of the OX40 agonist ivuxolimab. These receptors came from an adult with an advanced solid tumor such as melanoma, head and neck, liver or kidney cancer.

This chain uses TRBV19 with TRBJ1-5; TRBD1 aligns across 10 bases. CDR3 length equals 17 residues. The V gene's germline CDR1 is LNHDA and CDR2 SQIVND (reference sequence). V dropped 3 bases and J dropped 1; count of bases not matched to a gene: 6. The DNA of the CDR3 is TGTGCCAGTAGTATCGGACAGGGGGGGCTGAGCAATCAGCCCCAGCATTTT. Amino acids: CASSIGQGGLSNQPQHF. The full variable domain, rest sourced from reference TRBV19 and TRBJ1-5, is DGGITQSPKYLFRKEGQNVTLSCEQNLNHDAMYWYRQDPGQGLRLIYYSQIVNDFQKGDIAEGYSVSREKKESFPLTVTSAQKNPTAFYLCASSIGQGGLSNQPQHFGDGTRLSIL.

This sequence joins TRBV5-1 and TRBJ2-5; 9 bases are a match to TRBD1. Trimming cost V 2 bases and J 4 bases; bases outside gene matches: 9. CDR3 length: 16 amino acids. The germline CDR1 and CDR2 sequences are SGHRS and YFSETQ. CDR3 sequence (DNA): TGCGCCAGCAGCTTATCCGACAGGGGGGTCGTAGAGACCCAGTACTTC. Translated: CASSLSDRGVVETQYF.

This clone was detected a few times. The rearrangement uses TRBV4-1 and TRBJ2-7; no clear D gene. Germline V gene lookup returns CDR1 MGHRA and CDR2 YSYEKL. This CDR3 contains 14 residues. V was pared by 6 bases and J by 2 bases, with 14 bases between. The CDR3 DNA follows: TGCGCCAGCAGGGATGGGGTACGGGCCTACGAGCAGTACTTC. Translating gives CASRDGVRAYEQYF.

This sequence joins TRBV19 and TRBJ1-5; maybe TRBD1 (6 bases). CDR3 length: 16 amino acids. V was trimmed by 6 bases and J by 1 base, leaving 16 bases between them. CDR1 LNHDA and CDR2 SQIVND come from the germline V gene (reference sequence). For the CDR3, the DNA is TGTGCCAGTAGAAAAAATCAGGGGCGAAGCAATCAGCCCCAGCATTTT. It yields the protein CASRKNQGRSNQPQHF.

The chain uses TRBV11-3 and TRBJ2-2; no clear D. The CDR3 has 14 residues. Germline CDR1 reads SGHNT; CDR2 reads YENEEA. V was clipped by 5 bases and J by 0 bases, with 7 bases between them. The CDR3 loop is CASSLKPNTGELFF. Here the CDR3 DNA reads TGTGCCAGCAGCCTAAAACCGAACACCGGGGAGCTGTTTTTT.

The V and J genes are TRBV9 and TRBJ1-2; TRBD1 is a possible D gene (5 bases). Per the germline V gene, CDR1 is SGDLS and CDR2 is YYNGEE. The CDR3 covers 14 residues. Trimming removed 1 base at V and 1 base at J, with 8 bases between. This CDR3 reads CASSVSQGNYGYTF. CDR3 DNA: TGTGCCAGCAGCGTATCGCAGGGTAACTATGGCTACACCTTC. The full variable domain, with the rest looked up from reference TRBV9 and TRBJ1-2, is DSGVTQTPKHLITATGQRVTLRCSPRSGDLSVYWYQQSLDQGLQFLIQYYNGEERAKGNILERFSAQQFPDLHSELNLSSLELGDSALYFCASSVSQGNYGYTFGSGTRLTVV.

CDR3: CATYPGLAGGGEFF. As DNA, the CDR3 is TGTGCCACTTACCCGGGACTAGCGGGAGGGGGTGAGTTCTTC. The chain couples TRBV6-1 to TRBJ2-1; 16 positions match TRBD2. Germline V gene lookup returns CDR1 MNHNS and CDR2 SASEGT. The CDR3 extends over 14 amino acids. V trimming: 10 bases; J trimming: 14 bases; junction bases outside the gene matches: 11.

The chain is built from TRBV29-1 and TRBJ1-2; maybe TRBD1 (5 bases). V gave up 4 bases and J gave up 6 bases, with 18 bases separating them. Germline CDR1 reads SQVTM; CDR2 reads ANQGSEA. The length of the CDR3 is 14 residues. CDR3 coding DNA: TGCAGCGTTGGTTTTAGTGGGGGGTTCAATGGCTACACCTTC. Translation gives CSVGFSGGFNGYTF.

The chain links TRBV9 to TRBJ1-2; D might be TRBD1 (5 bases). The CDR3 spans 13 residues. V was trimmed by 3 bases and J by 4 bases, leaving 10 bases between them. Per germline, CDR1 SGDLS and CDR2 YYNGEE. Here the CDR3 DNA reads TGTGCCAGCAGCGCGGGGGGACCCTATGGCTACACCTTC. It encodes CASSAGGPYGYTF.

The CDR3 loop is CATSVGGSQETQYF. Written as DNA, the CDR3 is TGTGCCACCAGCGTCGGGGGCTCCCAAGAGACCCAGTACTTC. The genes are TRBV15 and TRBJ2-5, with D perhaps given as TRBD1 or TRBD2 (6 bases each). CDR1 and CDR2 (germline): LNHNV, YYDKDF (reference sequence). This CDR3 spans 14 amino acids. V lost 5 bases, J lost 1 base, and 11 bases lay in between.

This sequence joins TRBV5-1 and TRBJ2-1; maybe TRBD1 (5 bases). The germline gives CDR1 SGHRS, CDR2 YFSETQ. The V end lost 7 bases, the J end lost 5 bases, and 13 bases lay between the germline ends. This CDR3 has 13 residues. The CDR3 nucleotides are TGCGCCAGCTCGAAAGACAGAAACAATGAGCAGTTCTTC. This codes for CASSKDRNNEQFF.

This chain joins TRBV11-2 and TRBJ2-7; no reliable D call. The V end lost 0 bases, the J end lost 0 bases, and 6 bases lay between the germline ends. Germline CDR1 is SGHAT and CDR2 is FQNNGV. This CDR3 has 14 amino acids. In DNA form, the CDR3 reads TGTGCCAGCAGCTTAGATTGGGTCTCCTACGAGCAGTACTTC. Translation: CASSLDWVSYEQYF. Looking up the rest from reference TRBV11-2 and TRBJ2-7 gives the full variable domain: EAGVAQSPRYKIIEKRQSVAFWCNPISGHATLYWYQQILGQGPKLLIQFQNNGVVDDSQLPKDRFSAERLKGVDSTLKIQPAKLEDSAVYLCASSLDWVSYEQYFGPGTRLTVT.

The chain recombines TRBV5-1 with TRBJ1-5; no clear D gene. V shed 5 bases and J shed 4 bases, with 16 bases lying between them. The CDR3 extends over 15 amino acids. CDR1 is SGHRS and CDR2 is YFSETQ in the germline V gene. CDR3 in amino acids: CASRRTPGQNQPQHF. The CDR3 DNA sequence: TGCGCCAGCAGACGGACGCCTGGCCAAAATCAGCCCCAGCATTTT.

Comments on this clone: The sample contains more than one DNA sequence encoding this CDR3. The chain recombines TRBV18 with TRBJ1-5, with 7 bases lining up with TRBD1. CDR1 and CDR2 from the germline V gene are KGHSH and LQKENI. This CDR3 is 13 amino acids long. Trimming cost V 6 bases and J 11 bases; bases outside gene matches: 10. The CDR3 is CASSGRTGEAQHF. CDR3 nucleotide sequence: TGTGCCAGCTCGGGAAGGACAGGAGAGGCCCAGCATTTT.

The J gene is TRBJ2-7, the V gene TRBV7-8, with D possibly matching TRBD2 (5 bases). CDR1 SGHVS and CDR2 FQNEAQ come from the germline V gene. There are 15 residues in the CDR3. The V gene lost 5 bases and the J gene lost 1 base, with 15 bases spanning the gap. The CDR3 region is CASSQLWTGSYEQYF. CDR3 DNA sequence: TGTGCCAGCAGCCAACTTTGGACGGGATCCTACGAGCAGTACTTC.

CDR3 loop: CASSPTGLGTEAFF. DNA of the CDR3: TGTGCCAGCAGCCCGACAGGCCTTGGCACTGAAGCTTTCTTT. The chain joins TRBV7-2 to TRBJ1-1; D possibly corresponds to TRBD1 (6 bases). Germline V gene lookup returns CDR1 SGHTA and CDR2 FQGNSA. Trimming pared 5 bases from V and 4 bases from J, leaving 14 bases between. The CDR3 consists of 14 residues.

This chain uses TRBV7-9 with TRBJ1-2; TRBD1 might be the D (6 bases). From germline, CDR1 is SEHNR and CDR2 FQNEAQ (reference sequence). The CDR3 covers 13 residues. V lost 4 bases, J lost 6 bases, and 12 bases lay in between. The CDR3 nucleotides read TGTGCCAGCAGCTGGGGGCAGGAAGATGGCTACACCTTC. Protein sequence: CASSWGQEDGYTF. The full variable domain, in which reference TRBV7-9 and TRBJ1-2 provide the parts outside the CDR3, is DTGVSQNPRHKITKRGQNVTFRCDPISEHNRLYWYRQTLGQGPEFLTYFQNEAQLEKSRLLSDRFSAERPKGSFSTLEIQRTEQGDSAMYLCASSWGQEDGYTFGSGTRLTVV.

The V and J genes are TRBV7-2 and TRBJ1-1; no firm D call. CDR3 length equals 14 residues. Trimming cost V 2 bases and J 1 base, with 8 bases left between them. CDR1 and CDR2 from the germline V gene are SGHTA and FQGNSA. The CDR3: CASSLSSGNTEAFF. In DNA form, the CDR3 reads TGTGCCAGCAGCTTATCTTCGGGGAACACTGAAGCTTTCTTT.

This clone was picked up a small number of times. The V gene is TRBV7-9, the J gene TRBJ1-5; D is unclear. Trimming shortened V by 1 base and J by 7 bases, and 8 bases separated the two germline ends. The CDR3 spans 13 residues. Looked up from germline, CDR1 is SEHNR and CDR2 is FQNEAQ (reference sequence). CDR3 protein: CASSLDPGQPQHF. The CDR3 nucleotides are TGTGCCAGCAGCTTAGATCCAGGACAGCCCCAGCATTTT.

The chain recombines TRBV5-4 with TRBJ2-7; D is perhaps TRBD1 or TRBD2 (7 bases each). This CDR3 is built from 15 residues. CDR1 is SGHNT and CDR2 is YYREEE in the germline V gene (reference sequence). The V and J ends lost 5 bases and 5 bases respectively, with 20 bases between them. The chain's CDR3 is CASRAWGQGGDEQYF. CDR3 DNA: TGTGCCAGCAGGGCGTGGGGGCAGGGGGGGGACGAGCAGTACTTC.

The gene calls are TRBV5-6 and TRBJ1-2, with unresolved D. Germline CDR1 SGHDT, CDR2 YYEEEE. The length of the CDR3 is 15 residues. V was trimmed by 5 bases and J by 1 base, leaving 15 bases between them. The CDR3: CASSYPPEGNYGYTF. CDR3 in DNA: TGTGCCAGCAGTTACCCACCCGAGGGTAACTATGGCTACACCTTC.